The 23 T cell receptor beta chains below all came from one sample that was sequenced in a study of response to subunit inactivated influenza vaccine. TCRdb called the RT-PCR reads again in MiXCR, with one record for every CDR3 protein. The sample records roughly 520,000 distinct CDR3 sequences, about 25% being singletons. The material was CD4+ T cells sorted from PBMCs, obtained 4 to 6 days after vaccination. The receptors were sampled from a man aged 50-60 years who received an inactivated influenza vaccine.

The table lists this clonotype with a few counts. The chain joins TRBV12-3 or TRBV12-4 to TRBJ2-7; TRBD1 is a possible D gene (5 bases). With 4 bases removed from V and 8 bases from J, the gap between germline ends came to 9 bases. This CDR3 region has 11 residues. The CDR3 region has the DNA TGTGCCAGCAGTTCACGGACACAGCAGTACTTC. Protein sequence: CASSSRTQQYF.

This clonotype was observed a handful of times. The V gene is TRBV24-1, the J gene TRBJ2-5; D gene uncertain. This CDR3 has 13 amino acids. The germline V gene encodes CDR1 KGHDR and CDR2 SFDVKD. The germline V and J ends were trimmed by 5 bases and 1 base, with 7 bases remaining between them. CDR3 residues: CATSGSGQETQYF. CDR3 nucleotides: TGTGCCACCAGTGGTTCTGGCCAAGAGACCCAGTACTTC.

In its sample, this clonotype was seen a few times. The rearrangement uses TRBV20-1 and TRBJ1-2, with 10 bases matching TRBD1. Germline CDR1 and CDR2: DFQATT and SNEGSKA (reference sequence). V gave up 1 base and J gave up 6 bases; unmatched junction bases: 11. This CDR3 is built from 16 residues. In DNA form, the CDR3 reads TGCAGTGCTAGAGGCCAGGCGACAGGGGGCGCTGATGGCTACACCTTC. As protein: CSARGQATGGADGYTF.

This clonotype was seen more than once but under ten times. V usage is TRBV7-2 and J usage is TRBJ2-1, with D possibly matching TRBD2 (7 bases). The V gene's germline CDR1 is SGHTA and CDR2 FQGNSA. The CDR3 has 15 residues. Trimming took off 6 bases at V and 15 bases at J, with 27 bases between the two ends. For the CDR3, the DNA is TGTGCCAGCAGGACTTCTGGCGGGGGCGCGTTGGGTTGGTTCTTC. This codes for CASRTSGGGALGWFF.

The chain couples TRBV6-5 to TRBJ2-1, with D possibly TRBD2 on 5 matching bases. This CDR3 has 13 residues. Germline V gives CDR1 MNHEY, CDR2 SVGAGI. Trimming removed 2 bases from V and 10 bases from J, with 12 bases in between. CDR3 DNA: TGTGCCAGCAGTTACGGTACTAGGTGGGAGCAGTTCTTC. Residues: CASSYGTRWEQFF.

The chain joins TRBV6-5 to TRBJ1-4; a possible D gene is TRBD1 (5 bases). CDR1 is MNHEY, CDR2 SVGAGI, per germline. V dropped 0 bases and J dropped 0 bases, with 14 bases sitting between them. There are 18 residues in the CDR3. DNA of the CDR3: TGTGCCAGCAGTTACTCGATGAGGGGCGGGTCAACTAATGAAAAACTGTTTTTT. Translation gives CASSYSMRGGSTNEKLFF.

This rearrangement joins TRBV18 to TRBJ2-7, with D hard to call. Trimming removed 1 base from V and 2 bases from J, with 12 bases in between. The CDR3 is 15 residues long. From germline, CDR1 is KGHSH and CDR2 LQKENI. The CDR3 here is CASSPLGTSPYEQYF. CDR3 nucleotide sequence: TGTGCCAGCTCACCACTGGGTACTTCTCCCTACGAGCAGTACTTC.

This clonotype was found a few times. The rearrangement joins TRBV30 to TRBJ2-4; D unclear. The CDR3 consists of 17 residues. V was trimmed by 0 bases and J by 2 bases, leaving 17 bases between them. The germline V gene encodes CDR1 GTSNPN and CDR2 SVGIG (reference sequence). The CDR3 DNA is TGTGCCTGGAGTGTACTTGGCGTCTCGAGAACCAAAAACATTCAGTACTTC. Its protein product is CAWSVLGVSRTKNIQYF.

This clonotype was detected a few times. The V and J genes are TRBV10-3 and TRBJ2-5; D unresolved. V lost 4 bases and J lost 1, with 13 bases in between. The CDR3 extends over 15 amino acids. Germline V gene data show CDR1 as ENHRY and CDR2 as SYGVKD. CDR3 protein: CAISAGNLGQETQYF. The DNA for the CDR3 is TGTGCCATCAGTGCTGGCAACCTGGGCCAAGAGACCCAGTACTTC.

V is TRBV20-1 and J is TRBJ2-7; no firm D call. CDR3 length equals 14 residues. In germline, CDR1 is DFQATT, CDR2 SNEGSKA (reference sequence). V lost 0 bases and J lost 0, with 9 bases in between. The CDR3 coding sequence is TGCAGTGCTAGAGATTCCAGACACTCCTACGAGCAGTACTTC. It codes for CSARDSRHSYEQYF.

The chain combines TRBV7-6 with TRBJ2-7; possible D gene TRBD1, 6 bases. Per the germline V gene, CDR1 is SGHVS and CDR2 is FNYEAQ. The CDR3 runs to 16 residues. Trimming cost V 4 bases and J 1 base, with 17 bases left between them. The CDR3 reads CASSSETGYLSYEQYF. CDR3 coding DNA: TGTGCCAGCAGCTCCGAAACAGGGTACCTTTCCTACGAGCAGTACTTC.

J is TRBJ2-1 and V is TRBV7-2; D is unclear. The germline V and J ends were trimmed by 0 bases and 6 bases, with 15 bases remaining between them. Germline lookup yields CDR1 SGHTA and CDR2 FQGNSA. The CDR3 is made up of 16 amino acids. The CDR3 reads CASSLAGVRLSNEQFF. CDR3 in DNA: TGTGCCAGCAGCTTAGCAGGCGTTCGGCTCAGCAATGAGCAGTTCTTC.

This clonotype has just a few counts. The CDR3 loop is CASSLAGADGTVSYF. The CDR3 DNA follows: TGTGCCAGCAGCTTAGCGGGGGCCGATGGGACGGTGTCCTACTTC. V and J are TRBV7-9 and TRBJ2-7; possibly TRBD1 for D (6 bases). The germline V gene has CDR1 SEHNR and CDR2 FQNEAQ (reference sequence). V was trimmed by 0 bases and J by 13 bases, leaving 22 bases between them. The CDR3 has 15 amino acids.

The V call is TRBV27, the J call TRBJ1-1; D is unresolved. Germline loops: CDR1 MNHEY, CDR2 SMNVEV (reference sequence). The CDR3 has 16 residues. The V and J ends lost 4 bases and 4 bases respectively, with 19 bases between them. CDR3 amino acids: CASSSTLLRVSTEAFF. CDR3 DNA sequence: TGTGCCAGCAGTTCAACACTCTTGAGGGTTAGCACTGAAGCTTTCTTT.

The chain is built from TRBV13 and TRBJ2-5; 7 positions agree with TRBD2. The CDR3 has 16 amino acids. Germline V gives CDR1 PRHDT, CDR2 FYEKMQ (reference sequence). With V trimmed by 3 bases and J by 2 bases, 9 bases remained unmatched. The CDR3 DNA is TGTGCCAGCAGCTTTGGTAGGGGAGGGAGGCAAGAGACCCAGTACTTC. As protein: CASSFGRGGRQETQYF. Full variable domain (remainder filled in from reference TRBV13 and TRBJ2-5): AAGVIQSPRHLIKEKRETATLKCYPIPRHDTVYWYQQGPGQDPQFLISFYEKMQSDKGSIPDRFSAQQFSDYHSELNMSSLELGDSALYFCASSFGRGGRQETQYFGPGTRLLVL.

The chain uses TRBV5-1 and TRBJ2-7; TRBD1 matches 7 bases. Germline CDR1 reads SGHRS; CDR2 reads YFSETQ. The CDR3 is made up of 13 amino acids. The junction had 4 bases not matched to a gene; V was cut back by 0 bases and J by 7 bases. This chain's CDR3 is CASSLALDREQYF. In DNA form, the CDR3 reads TGCGCCAGCAGCTTGGCCCTGGACAGGGAGCAGTACTTC.

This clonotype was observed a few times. For the CDR3, the DNA is TGCGCCAGCAGAGAATACAATGAGCAGTTCTTC. Protein product: CASREYNEQFF. The chain carries TRBV5-1 and TRBJ2-1, with D hard to call. CDR1 SGHRS and CDR2 YFSETQ come from the germline V gene. The CDR3 runs to 11 residues. V was shortened by 5 bases and J by 4 bases, with 4 bases between the two germline ends.

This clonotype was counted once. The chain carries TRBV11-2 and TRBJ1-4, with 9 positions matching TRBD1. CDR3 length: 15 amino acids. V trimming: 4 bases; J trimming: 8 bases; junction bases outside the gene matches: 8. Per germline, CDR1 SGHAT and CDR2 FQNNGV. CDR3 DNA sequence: TGTGCCAGCAGCTACAAACCGGGACAGGGAGAAAAACTGTTTTTT. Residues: CASSYKPGQGEKLFF.

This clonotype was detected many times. The CDR3 sequence: CSARDGGLAGGRNTGELFF. CDR3 coding DNA: TGCAGTGCTAGAGATGGGGGACTAGCGGGGGGAAGGAACACCGGGGAGCTGTTTTTT. V gene TRBV20-1 combines with J gene TRBJ2-2, with 15 bases identical to TRBD2. This CDR3 has 19 amino acids. Trimming at V came to 0 bases and at J to 1 base, leaving 6 bases not matched to a gene. CDR1 and CDR2 (germline): DFQATT, SNEGSKA (reference sequence).

CDR3 region: CASSPDRSNEKLFF. The CDR3 DNA reads as TGTGCCAGCAGCCCGGACCGCTCTAATGAAAAACTGTTTTTT. The rearrangement links TRBV12-3 or TRBV12-4 to TRBJ1-4, with no clear D. The CDR3 length is 14 residues. V was pared by 6 bases and J by 3 bases, with 11 bases between.

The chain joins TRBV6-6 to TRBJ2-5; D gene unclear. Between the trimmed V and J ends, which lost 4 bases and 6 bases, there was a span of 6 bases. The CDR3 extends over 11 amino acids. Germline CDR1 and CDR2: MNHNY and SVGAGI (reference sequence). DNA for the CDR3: TGTGCCAGCAGTTCCCCCCAGACCCAGTACTTC. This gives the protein CASSSPQTQYF.

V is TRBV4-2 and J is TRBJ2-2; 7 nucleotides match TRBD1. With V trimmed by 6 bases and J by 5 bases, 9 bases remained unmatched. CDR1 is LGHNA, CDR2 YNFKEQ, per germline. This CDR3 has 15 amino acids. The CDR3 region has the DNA TGTGCCAGCAGGCCACAGGGGAGACGGACCGGGGAGCTGTTTTTT. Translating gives CASRPQGRRTGELFF.

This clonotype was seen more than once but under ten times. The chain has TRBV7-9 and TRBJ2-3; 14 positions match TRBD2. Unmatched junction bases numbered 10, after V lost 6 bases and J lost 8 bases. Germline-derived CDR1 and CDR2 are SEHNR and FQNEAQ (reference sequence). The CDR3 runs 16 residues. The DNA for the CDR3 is TGTGCCAGCAGGCCAGGGACTAGCGGGAGTTACGGTACGCAGTATTTT. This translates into CASRPGTSGSYGTQYF. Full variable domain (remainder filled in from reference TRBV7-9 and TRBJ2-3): DTGVSQNPRHKITKRGQNVTFRCDPISEHNRLYWYRQTLGQGPEFLTYFQNEAQLEKSRLLSDRFSAERPKGSFSTLEIQRTEQGDSAMYLCASRPGTSGSYGTQYFGPGTRLTVL.